This TCR beta chain was sequenced for a study of identical twins. Study-level points and caveats: Possibly, invariant MAIT and iNKT cells partly confounded zero-insertion analyses. Not following the same donors, the study drew its conclusions from cross-sectional statistical analysis.

From the 5' RACE reads, TCRdb called clonotypes with MiXCR, one entry per CDR3 protein. Among hundreds of thousands of distinct CDR3 sequences listed, 9% to 15% were seen once. In this sample, this clonotype turned up a few times. Its antigen is currently unknown. These data were likewise used in another study, on yellow fever vaccine responses in identical twins.

The source material was PBMCs. This sequence originates from a woman younger than 35 in good health.

The CDR3 DNA sequence: TGTGCCATCAGTGAGTCGAATGGGGGCGGCGAGCAGTACTTC. Amino acid sequence: CAISESNGGGEQYF. The chain has TRBV10-3 and TRBJ2-7, with a tentative D call TRBD1 (6 bases). This CDR3 comprises 14 residues. V shed 0 bases and J shed 6 bases, with 12 bases lying between them. Germline assignment: CDR1 ENHRY and CDR2 SYGVKD.